This T cell receptor beta chain was recovered during a study of blood T cell repertoires in COVID-19 (TCRdb year 2020). General notes on the study: Samples covering the acute and convalescent phases of COVID-19 were provided by collaborators in the United States, Italy and Spain. The material from the prospective study consisted of cDNA or gDNA derived from T cells, B-cell-depleted T cells, or PBMCs. The dataset comprised deeply sampled blood TCRbeta repertoires from subjects exposed to, actively infected with, or recovered from COVID-19. A freely available public database, intended as a resource for researchers studying the immune response to SARS-CoV-2, is where the repertoires were released. The samples were drawn from two sources: the first 160 participants of the ongoing ImmuneRACE study, and about 1,300 subjects contributed by 6 global collaborators. Sample metadata almost always included a de-identified subject ID, COVID-19 status, age in years and sex. Where available, HLA class I and class II types were taken from metadata supplied by the sample provider and were not determined by assay-based typing.

Concerning this clone: The antigen it recognizes is unknown. No base quality values were provided; no much bigger clone lies one nucleotide off.

The immunoSEQ Assay, a bias-controlled multiplex PCR, was used to amplify TCRbeta CDR3 regions from genomic DNA. The paper's data handling went like this. The number of nucleated cells in each sample was estimated by amplification of reference gene primers within the assay. To quantify the absolute abundance of each unique TCRbeta CDR3 rearrangement, sequence reads were collapsed and filtered. For each sample, productive Simpson clonality was calculated by taking the square root of Simpson's diversity index across productive rearrangements. Here the immuneACCESS table is served through TCRdb, limited to in-frame sequences with V and J called. Missing clones are a known gap in these copies; in checked studies unresolved V genes cover under half, and the rest lacks a known reason. V and J calls and clone size are as listed in that table; D and trimming were resolved from the DNA. The sample has approximately 140,000 clones on record, roughly 86% of them singletons. The ten top clones hold roughly 8% of the sample.

Each collaborating institution followed its own protocols to collect whole blood in K2EDTA tubes. For TCRbeta analysis, collaborators shipped samples in one of three forms: frozen whole blood, isolated PBMCs, or DNA extracted from either of those sample types. General study outcomes and caveats: Clinical and demographic metadata were provided uncurated, with the amount varying by source and participant.

The sequence was collected from a woman in her sixties or seventies with acute or convalescent COVID-19. Sequenced sample: peripheral blood.

The CDR3 here reads CASRSPGGSQPQHF. The nucleotide sequence reads as follows: TGTGCCAGCAGGTCCCCGGGGGGCAGTCAGCCCCAGCATTTT. The chain couples TRBV6-5 to TRBJ1-5; the D gene is possibly TRBD1, with 6 bases matching. The CDR3, from cysteine to phenylalanine, totals 14 residues. Just CDR3 DNA is preserved here, 42 bases in frame from base 1. CDR1 and CDR2 are read off the germline V gene as MNHEY and SVGAGI. The V and J ends are trimmed by 6 bases and 6 bases, leaving 15 bases between them.